The next 13 T cell receptor beta chains were all read from a single sample in a study of CD8 T cells in Susac syndrome. Random hexamers primed reverse transcription of about 0.45 to 1 ug RNA. TCRdb fed the immunoSEQ multiplex PCR reads into MiXCR, producing one record per CDR3 protein. The sample includes fewer than 35,000 distinct CDR3 sequences, 94% of them seen just once. The sample consisted of CD8+ T cells from PBMCs. These receptors came from a human donor in good health.

The rearrangement links TRBV29-1 to TRBJ2-1; D uncertain. V was shortened by 2 bases and J by 1 base, with 3 bases between the two germline ends. The CDR3 loop spans 12 amino acids. Germline assignment: CDR1 SQVTM and CDR2 ANQGSEA. CDR3 sequence (DNA): TGCAGCGTTGAACAGTCCTACAATGAGCAGTTCTTC. It encodes CSVEQSYNEQFF.

The CDR3 is CASSYQTGITDTQYF. CDR3 DNA sequence: TGTGCCAGCAGTTACCAAACAGGGATCACAGATACGCAGTATTTT. This chain uses TRBV6-5 with TRBJ2-3, with a weak D call TRBD1 (6 bases). The CDR3 runs to 15 residues. With 2 bases removed from V and 2 bases from J, the gap between germline ends came to 11 bases. CDR1 and CDR2 (germline): MNHEY, SVGAGI.

The V and J genes are TRBV7-9 and TRBJ2-1, with 8 bases that match TRBD1. The CDR3 loop spans 16 amino acids. Germline V gene sequence: CDR1 SEHNR, CDR2 FQNEAQ (reference sequence). V lost 5 bases, J lost 6 bases, and 12 bases stayed unmatched. The CDR3 sequence: CASSPLGQGAVNEQFF. The CDR3 DNA reads TGTGCCAGCAGCCCTCTAGGGCAGGGGGCTGTCAATGAGCAGTTCTTC.

This clonotype was detected a few times. The chain carries TRBV6-2 or TRBV6-3 and TRBJ2-1; D may be TRBD1 (6 bases). The CDR3 sequence is 14 residues long. V gave up 8 bases and J gave up 7 bases, with 18 bases separating them. Germline values: CDR1 MNHEY, CDR2 SVGEGT. CDR3 DNA: TGTGCCAGCTGCCAAAACCGGGACAATAATGAGCAGTTCTTC. Residues: CASCQNRDNNEQFF.

The rearrangement links TRBV29-1 to TRBJ2-3; 7 positions agree with TRBD2. Germline V gives CDR1 SQVTM, CDR2 ANQGSEA. The CDR3 has 14 amino acids. The J segment lost 3 bases and the V segment lost 4 bases, leaving 7 bases of the junction unmatched. DNA for the CDR3: TGCAGCGTTGCTACTAGCGTTCGAACAGATACGCAGTATTTT. Translation: CSVATSVRTDTQYF.

V and J are TRBV13 and TRBJ1-1; D perhaps matches TRBD1 (5 bases). Trimming took off 5 bases at V and 3 bases at J, with 16 bases between the two ends. CDR3 length: 15 amino acids. Germline values: CDR1 PRHDT, CDR2 FYEKMQ (reference sequence). In nucleotides, the CDR3 is TGTGCCAGCAGCATCAGCGCCAGGGCCCACACTGAAGCTTTCTTT. It is translated as CASSISARAHTEAFF.

The V and J genes are TRBV13 and TRBJ2-3, with 10 bases aligning to TRBD2. Germline lookup yields CDR1 PRHDT and CDR2 FYEKMQ (reference sequence). The CDR3 extends over 17 amino acids. Trimming at V came to 5 bases and at J to 2 bases, leaving 10 bases not matched to a gene. The CDR3 loop reads CASSLVAGGRLTDTQYF. In DNA, the CDR3 is TGTGCCAGCAGCCTCGTAGCGGGGGGCCGACTCACAGATACGCAGTATTTT.

This sequence joins TRBV7-9 and TRBJ2-1; 8 nucleotides agree with TRBD2. CDR3 length equals 13 residues. The germline V gene has CDR1 SEHNR and CDR2 FQNEAQ (reference sequence). Trimming at V came to 8 bases and at J to 5 bases, leaving 5 bases not matched to a gene. This CDR3 reads CASRGGAHNEQFF. CDR3 nucleotide sequence: TGTGCCAGCCGGGGGGGGGCCCACAATGAGCAGTTCTTC.

The J gene is TRBJ2-3, the V gene TRBV4-3; D not certain. This CDR3 has 14 amino acids. Trimming removed 1 base from V and 6 bases from J, with 11 bases in between. In germline, CDR1 is LGHNA, CDR2 YSLEER. CDR3 sequence (DNA): TGCGCCAGCAGCCAAGGCATCCTCGTGGATACGCAGTATTTT. It yields the protein CASSQGILVDTQYF.

The V gene is TRBV27, the J gene TRBJ2-1; 8 bases align to TRBD2. Germline lookup yields CDR1 MNHEY and CDR2 SMNVEV (reference sequence). The CDR3 totals 16 residues. V lost 5 bases to trimming and J lost 2 bases; unmatched junction nucleotides: 8. Here the CDR3 reads CASSLQRGRPYNEQFF. The CDR3 bases are TGTGCCAGCAGTCTCCAGCGGGGGCGTCCCTACAATGAGCAGTTCTTC.

V and J are TRBV11-2 and TRBJ2-1; D ambiguous. Trimming pared 5 bases from V and 5 bases from J, leaving 16 bases between. The germline gives CDR1 SGHAT, CDR2 FQNNGV. This CDR3 region has 15 residues. CDR3 sequence: CASSPIKGPNNEQFF. In DNA form, the CDR3 reads TGTGCCAGCAGCCCCATAAAGGGCCCTAACAATGAGCAGTTCTTC.

This chain uses TRBV10-3 with TRBJ2-2; D unclear. CDR1 ENHRY and CDR2 SYGVKD come from the germline V gene. There are 15 residues in the CDR3. V dropped 0 bases and J dropped 6 bases, with 11 bases sitting between them. The CDR3 region has the DNA TGTGCCATCAGTGAGTCGAAAGGGAAATCCGGGGAGCTGTTTTTT. It is translated as CAISESKGKSGELFF.

The V gene is TRBV29-1, the J gene TRBJ2-3, with 10 positions matching TRBD1. Germline-derived CDR1 and CDR2 are SQVTM and ANQGSEA. Losses at the gene ends were 2 bases for V and 9 bases for J; bases not matched to a gene: 8. The CDR3 extends over 14 amino acids. For the CDR3, the DNA is TGCAGCGTTGAATCCCCGGGACAGGGGACAACGCAGTATTTT. Protein product: CSVESPGQGTTQYF.